This TCR beta chain was obtained from a study of OX40 agonist ivuxolimab in advanced cancers. Study at large: Patients with prior anti-PD-1, anti-PD-L1 or anti-CTLA-4 therapy were eligible; 35% to 50% had some. General study findings and limits: Not determined was the antigen specificity of the expanded peripheral T cells.

Produced via immunoSEQ multiplex PCR; TCRdb's table is partial and in-frame only. The sample contains some 19,000 clones, 85% to 90% of which appear only once. This CDR3 spans 15 amino acids. Per the germline V gene, CDR1 is SEHNR and CDR2 is FQNEAQ (reference sequence). The V end lost 6 bases, the J end lost 4 bases, and 16 bases lay between the germline ends. Regarding this clone: Antigen: not known.

This receptor was obtained from an adult with an advanced solid tumor such as melanoma, head and neck, liver or kidney cancer. The sample consisted of CD4+ or CD8+ T cells sorted from blood, taken in a trial of the OX40 agonist ivuxolimab. This rearrangement joins TRBV7-9 to TRBJ2-1; D perhaps matches TRBD2 (6 bases). CDR3 region: CASSPKIAVYNEQFF. CDR3 in DNA: TGTGCCAGCAGTCCTAAAATAGCGGTATACAATGAGCAGTTCTTC. The variable domain in full, completed from reference TRBV7-9 and TRBJ2-1, reads DTGVSQNPRHKITKRGQNVTFRCDPISEHNRLYWYRQTLGQGPEFLTYFQNEAQLEKSRLLSDRFSAERPKGSFSTLEIQRTEQGDSAMYLCASSPKIAVYNEQFFGPGTRLTVL.